These 14 T cell receptor beta chains came from one sample sequenced in a study of blood T cell repertoires in COVID-19. TCRdb's table, derived via immunoSEQ multiplex PCR, lists solely in-frame clones and lacks some. In the table there are approximately 400,000 clones, about four fifths of which are singletons. Material: peripheral blood. Every receptor here comes from a human donor with acute or convalescent COVID-19. The donor label of this sample is uncertain.

This clone was detected only a few times. V is TRBV5-1 and J is TRBJ2-7, with 14 bases fitting TRBD2. This CDR3 spans 17 amino acids. V lost 3 bases to trimming and J lost 7 bases; unmatched junction nucleotides: 12. Germline V gives CDR1 SGHRS, CDR2 YFSETQ. CDR3 amino acids: CASSSRAATSGRGEQYF. The CDR3 bases are TGCGCCAGCAGCTCCCGAGCTGCGACTAGCGGGAGGGGTGAGCAGTACTTC.

The V and J genes are TRBV5-6 and TRBJ1-1; no definite D call. Trimming shortened V by 2 bases and J by 5 bases, and 16 bases separated the two germline ends. Per germline, CDR1 SGHDT and CDR2 YYEEEE. The CDR3 sequence is 15 residues long. The CDR3 region has the DNA TGTGCCAGCAGCTTTGGAGGGCACCAAAATACTGAAGCTTTCTTT. Protein sequence: CASSFGGHQNTEAFF.

The V call is TRBV9, the J call TRBJ1-2; possible D gene TRBD1, 6 bases. Germline assignment: CDR1 SGDLS and CDR2 YYNGEE. The ends were cut back, 0 bases at V and 5 bases at J, with 14 bases in the middle. This CDR3 is built from 15 residues. The DNA for the CDR3 is TGTGCCAGCAGCGTAGGAGACACAGGGTTATATGGCTACACCTTC. Residues: CASSVGDTGLYGYTF.

The sample holds a few counts of this clone. The chain uses TRBV7-2 and TRBJ2-7; D perhaps matches TRBD2 (7 bases). Per germline, CDR1 SGHTA and CDR2 FQGNSA. This CDR3 spans 15 amino acids. Trimming pared 5 bases from V and 4 bases from J, leaving 18 bases between. CDR3 in DNA: TGTGCCAGCAGCGGGGGGGCAGGGTCGGTGTACGAGCAGTACTTC. Protein product: CASSGGAGSVYEQYF.

The rearrangement joins TRBV3-1 (or the pseudogene TRBV3-2) to TRBJ1-2, with 8 bases that match TRBD1. Losses at the gene ends were 4 bases for V and 7 bases for J; bases not matched to a gene: 20. CDR3 size: 18 residues. Per the germline V gene, CDR1 is LGHDT and CDR2 is YNNKEL (reference sequence). The CDR3 region has the DNA TGTGCCAGCAGCCCATATAGGACAGGGTCAACTTATATTGCTGGCTACACCTTC. Translating it yields CASSPYRTGSTYIAGYTF.

In its sample, this clone was seen once. The CDR3, as DNA: TGTGCCTGGAGTGTAGGCGCAGGGGCGACAGAGACCCAGTACTTC. It is translated as CAWSVGAGATETQYF. The V call is TRBV30, the J call TRBJ2-5; possibly TRBD1 for D (6 bases). From germline, CDR1 is GTSNPN and CDR2 SVGIG (reference sequence). The V and J ends lost 0 bases and 4 bases respectively, with 15 bases between them. The CDR3 has 15 amino acids.

The V call is TRBV6-5, the J call TRBJ1-5; D possibly corresponds to TRBD1 (6 bases). Trimming left V 5 bases short and J 8 bases short, with 19 bases between. This CDR3 comprises 15 residues. The germline V gene encodes CDR1 MNHEY and CDR2 SVGAGI. CDR3 sequence reads: CASSTTGQGSKPQHF. In DNA, the CDR3 is TGTGCCAGCAGTACTACAGGGCAAGGATCTAAGCCCCAGCATTTT.

V gene TRBV5-6 combines with J gene TRBJ1-5; TRBD1 might be the D (5 bases). This CDR3 has 15 residues. Per germline, CDR1 SGHDT and CDR2 YYEEEE. V lost 1 base to trimming and J lost 7 bases, with 15 bases between them. CDR3 bases: TGTGCCAGCAGCTTGTACCAGGGCCTCGGGCAGCCCCAGCATTTT. Translated: CASSLYQGLGQPQHF.

The chain has TRBV7-4 and TRBJ1-2; maybe TRBD1 (5 bases). The CDR3 has 16 amino acids. Trimming removed 3 bases at V and 3 bases at J, with 17 bases between. Germline lookup yields CDR1 SGHVT and CDR2 SQSDAQ. The DNA for the CDR3 is TGTGCCAGCAGCTTCAGAGGAGGGGCCCCCGACTATGGCTACACCTTC. Translation: CASSFRGGAPDYGYTF. Full variable domain (rest looked up from reference TRBV7-4 and TRBJ1-2): GAGVSQSPRYKVAKRGRDVALRCDSISGHVTLYWYRQTLGQGSEVLTYSQSDAQRDKSGRPSGRFSAERPERSVSTLKIQRTEQGDSAVYLCASSFRGGAPDYGYTFGSGTRLTVV.

The chain links TRBV28 to TRBJ1-5, with 8 bases aligning to TRBD1. J lost 4 bases, V lost 10 bases, and 18 bases had no gene match. The CDR3 totals 17 residues. Germline-derived CDR1 and CDR2 are MDHEN and SYDVKM. This CDR3 reads CATAKYRGGAVNQPQHF. The CDR3 bases are TGTGCCACAGCAAAATACAGGGGGGGGGCAGTTAATCAGCCCCAGCATTTT.

V and J are TRBV7-9 and TRBJ1-1; a weak D match, TRBD1 (5 bases). Germline-derived CDR1 and CDR2 are SEHNR and FQNEAQ (reference sequence). V lost 5 bases and J lost 1, with 8 bases in between. The CDR3 has 13 residues. CDR3 region: CASSQQANTEAFF. The CDR3 DNA reads as TGTGCCAGCAGCCAACAGGCGAACACTGAAGCTTTCTTT.

This clone appeared once. The chain employs TRBV11-1 and TRBJ2-1; 7 bases align to TRBD2. After removal of 1 base from V and 4 bases from J, the junction contained 4 bases not matched to a gene. Germline V gene sequence: CDR1 SGHAT, CDR2 FQDESV (reference sequence). The CDR3 loop spans 15 amino acids. CDR3 bases: TGTGCCAGCAGCTTAGAATTAGCGGGTTACAATGAGCAGTTCTTC. It specifies CASSLELAGYNEQFF.

V is TRBV7-6 and J is TRBJ1-1; D is uncertain. From germline, CDR1 is SGHVS and CDR2 FNYEAQ. V shed 5 bases and J shed 1 base, with 8 bases lying between them. This CDR3 has 13 amino acids. DNA of the CDR3: TGTGCCAGCAGCCTCACAGCGAACACTGAAGCTTTCTTT. This sequence encodes CASSLTANTEAFF.

The chain employs TRBV3-1 (or the pseudogene TRBV3-2) and TRBJ2-7; D might be TRBD1 (5 bases). The germline gives CDR1 LGHDT, CDR2 YNNKEL (reference sequence). This CDR3 is 13 amino acids long. Trimming stripped 3 bases from V and 5 bases from J, with 11 bases between. The CDR3 reads CASSHRQSNEQYF. CDR3 DNA sequence: TGTGCCAGCAGCCACCGACAGAGCAACGAGCAGTACTTC.